The text below deals with one TCR beta chain. Its antigen is unknown. These data are taken from a study of shared clonotypes between healthy human individuals. Study results and limitations: Of the naive CD4 clonotypes, roughly 5.5% were shared across a handful of donors. Large sequencing depth failed to make sorted-subset sequencing complete, rarefaction showed. Generally, naive subsets came out with larger estimated richness than memory subsets.

The CDR3 length is 13 residues. The V and J ends lost 5 bases and 3 bases, in that order; junction bases with no gene match: 3. CDR1 and CDR2 from the germline V gene are SGHAT and FQNNGV. Naivety among CD8 cells was defined by CD45RO negativity and positive CCR7 selection, thereby excluding terminally differentiated effector memory CD45RA+ cells. In the study's own analysis: Junction-only immunoSEQ sequences carried no quality scores, so filtering differed. This table comes from immunoSEQ multiplex PCR, and its TCRdb copy is limited to in-frame clones, with some not included. V, J and clone size are taken as reported in that table, and D and trimming were inferred from the DNA itself. The table includes 2 million or so clones, approximately 94% detected once.

The chain employs TRBV11-2 and TRBJ2-5, with 7 bases fitting TRBD1. The sequencing sample was made of naive CD8+ T cells sorted from blood. This sequence was found in a man between 18 and 29 years old in good health. The CDR3 sequence is CASSDGTEETQYF. The DNA for the CDR3 is TGTGCCAGCAGCGACGGGACAGAAGAGACCCAGTACTTC.